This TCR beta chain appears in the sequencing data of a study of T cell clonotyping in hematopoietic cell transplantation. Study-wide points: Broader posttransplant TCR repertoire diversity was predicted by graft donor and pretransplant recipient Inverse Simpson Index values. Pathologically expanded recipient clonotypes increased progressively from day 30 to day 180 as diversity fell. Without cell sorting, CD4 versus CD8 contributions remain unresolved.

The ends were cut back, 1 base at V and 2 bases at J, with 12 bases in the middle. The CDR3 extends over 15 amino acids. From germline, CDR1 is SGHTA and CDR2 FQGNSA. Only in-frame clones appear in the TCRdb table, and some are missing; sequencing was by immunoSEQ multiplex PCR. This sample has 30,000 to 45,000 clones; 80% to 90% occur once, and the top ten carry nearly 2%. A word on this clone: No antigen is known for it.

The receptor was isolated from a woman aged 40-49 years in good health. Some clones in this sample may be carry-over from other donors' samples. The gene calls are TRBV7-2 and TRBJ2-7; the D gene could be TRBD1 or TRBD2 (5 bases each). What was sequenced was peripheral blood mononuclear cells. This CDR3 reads CASSLGGDPAYEQYF. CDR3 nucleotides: TGTGCCAGCAGCTTAGGAGGGGATCCCGCCTACGAGCAGTACTTC.